The next 27 T cell receptor beta chains were all read from a single sample in a study of post-analysis software for immune sequencing data. The antigens for these receptors are not known. Prepared TCR beta cDNA libraries contained unique molecular identifiers. One entry per CDR3 protein, called by TCRdb with MiXCR from the PCR reads. This table holds hundreds of thousands of distinct CDR3 sequences, about 40% found once. Study-level points and caveats: The five TRBV segments detected at higher frequency in patients than in controls included TRBV5-6, TRBV5-1 and TRBV20-1.

Sequencing was done on a sample of blood. The source is a girl aged 2 to 9 with multiple sclerosis.

The gene calls are TRBV20-1 and TRBJ2-5; 9 nucleotides line up with TRBD1. The germline gives CDR1 DFQATT, CDR2 SNEGSKA (reference sequence). V was pared by 3 bases and J by 5 bases, with 1 base of the junction left unmatched. This CDR3 contains 12 residues. As DNA, the CDR3 is TGCAGTGCTAGGGACAGGGGTGAGACCCAGTACTTC. Translation: CSARDRGETQYF.

This clonotype was observed a few times. DNA of the CDR3: TGTGCCAGCAGTTTCCCAGATTTCTACGAGCAGTACTTC. Protein product: CASSFPDFYEQYF. The chain couples TRBV28 to TRBJ2-7, with D unclear. Germline V gene sequence: CDR1 MDHEN, CDR2 SYDVKM. The CDR3 contains 13 residues. Trimming took 3 bases from V and 3 from J, leaving 9 bases between them.

The chain links TRBV6-2 or TRBV6-3 to TRBJ1-1, with D perhaps TRBD1 (5 bases). The CDR3 is 13 residues long. Trimming took off 7 bases at V and 1 base at J, with 10 bases between the two ends. Per germline, CDR1 MNHEY and CDR2 SVGEGT. DNA of the CDR3: TGTGCCAGCACAATCAGGGCGAACACTGAAGCTTTCTTT. This translates into CASTIRANTEAFF.

Points on this clonotype: One junction end disagrees with the germline gene, perhaps due to a read error. This rearrangement joins TRBV7-7 to TRBJ2-3, with 9 bases identical to TRBD2. This CDR3 has 16 residues. Germline loops: CDR1 SSHAT, CDR2 FNYEAQ (reference sequence). CDR3 sequence reads: CASSLGLARETDTQYF. The CDR3 coding sequence is TGTGCTAGCAGCCTAGGACTAGCGAGGGAGACAGATACGCAGTATTTT.

This clonotype was detected once. The chain combines TRBV12-3 or TRBV12-4 with TRBJ1-1, with TRBD1 identical over 9 bases. The CDR3 extends over 16 amino acids. The trim removed 5 bases at V and 7 bases at J, leaving 14 bases unmatched. This CDR3 is CASSPDGTGQMGEAFF. CDR3 bases: TGTGCCAGCAGTCCCGATGGGACAGGGCAAATGGGTGAAGCTTTCTTT.

The V gene is TRBV9, the J gene TRBJ2-5, with D perhaps matching TRBD1 (6 bases). CDR1 and CDR2 from the germline V gene are SGDLS and YYNGEE. Trimming left V 0 bases short and J 2 bases short, with 11 bases between. The length of the CDR3 is 15 residues. The CDR3 DNA follows: TGTGCCAGCAGCGTAGGAACAGGGCCACAAGAGACCCAGTACTTC. This translates into CASSVGTGPQETQYF.

The chain carries TRBV10-3 and TRBJ1-6; the match to TRBD1 covers 9 bases. The CDR3 length is 15 residues. V shed 8 bases and J 6 bases; nucleotides not matched to a gene: 8. Germline CDR1 is ENHRY and CDR2 is SYGVKD. CDR3 in DNA: TGTGCCATCGCGCCGGTGACAGGGGGTAATTCACCCCTCCACTTT. Protein: CAIAPVTGGNSPLHF.

This rearrangement joins TRBV9 to TRBJ2-1, with 7 bases fitting TRBD2. Trimming took 5 bases from V and 9 from J; bases not matched to a gene: 17. This CDR3 region has 16 residues. CDR1 and CDR2 from the germline V gene are SGDLS and YYNGEE. CDR3 sequence reads: CASSSGLVPSSSEQFF. Here the CDR3 DNA reads TGTGCCAGCAGTAGTGGACTAGTCCCTTCTTCAAGTGAGCAGTTCTTC.

V usage is TRBV7-2 and J usage is TRBJ2-5; D may be TRBD1 (6 bases). The J call is doubtful: the DNA matches TRBJ2-7 better. Germline values: CDR1 SGHTA, CDR2 FQGNSA. This CDR3 region has 16 residues. CDR3 bases: TGTGCCAGCAGCATCCTGGGGGCAGGAACCGCCTACGAGCAGTACTTC. It specifies CASSILGAGTAYEQYF.

The chain combines TRBV7-3 with TRBJ1-1, with D possibly matching TRBD1 (5 bases). The CDR3 length is 14 residues. Germline V CDR1 and CDR2: SGHTA, FQGTGA. V shed 2 bases and J shed 4 bases, with 11 bases lying between them. The CDR3 region has the DNA TGTGCCAGCAGCTTAGGGGGACCGTCCACTGAAGCTTTCTTT. This codes for CASSLGGPSTEAFF.

V and J are TRBV10-3 and TRBJ2-7, with 9 nucleotides matching TRBD1. Unmatched junction bases numbered 7, after V lost 6 bases and J lost 1 base. The CDR3 sequence is 15 residues long. Germline V gene lookup returns CDR1 ENHRY and CDR2 SYGVKD. The chain's CDR3 is CAIRGSGQGSYEQYF. CDR3 DNA: TGTGCCATCAGGGGGTCGGGACAGGGTTCCTACGAGCAGTACTTC.

This clonotype came up a few times. The CDR3 protein is CSALPGLQYF. The CDR3 region has the DNA TGCAGTGCTCTTCCGGGACTCCAGTACTTC. The chain has TRBV20-1 and TRBJ2-7; weak D call: TRBD2 (6 bases). The CDR3 covers 10 residues. Germline values: CDR1 DFQATT, CDR2 SNEGSKA (reference sequence). Trimming left V 5 bases short and J 10 bases short, with 12 bases between.

Details on this clonotype: One junction end disagrees with the germline gene, perhaps due to a read error. The chain recombines TRBV7-8 with TRBJ2-4; D remains ambiguous. CDR1 is SGHVS and CDR2 is FQNEAQ in the germline V gene. This CDR3 has 12 residues. DNA for the CDR3: TGTGCCAGCAGCTTAGCCAAAAACATTCGGTACTTC. Translated, it gives CASSLAKNIRYF.

This clonotype has more than one count but fewer than ten. The chain is built from TRBV5-6 and TRBJ1-2, with a possible D match to TRBD1 (6 bases). Trimming pared 0 bases from V and 8 bases from J, leaving 8 bases between. Germline-derived CDR1 and CDR2 are SGHDT and YYEEEE. CDR3 length: 12 amino acids. The CDR3, as DNA: TGTGCCAGCAGCTTGGTCAGGGGCGGCTACACCTTC. Residues: CASSLVRGGYTF.

Written as DNA, the CDR3 is TGCAGTGCTAGAATCCCGATTCGCGGGAGACCGACTCCCTACAATGAGCAGTTCTTC. This sequence encodes CSARIPIRGRPTPYNEQFF. The chain joins TRBV20-1 to TRBJ2-1, with TRBD2 matching 7 bases. V dropped 2 bases and J dropped 2; count of bases not matched to a gene: 18. The CDR3 extends over 19 amino acids. Germline V gene lookup returns CDR1 DFQATT and CDR2 SNEGSKA (reference sequence).

Only a few counts were recorded for this clonotype. The V and J genes are TRBV7-6 and TRBJ2-1; perhaps TRBD2 as D (5 bases). The germline gives CDR1 SGHVS, CDR2 FNYEAQ. The CDR3 length is 15 residues. With 9 bases removed from V and 5 bases from J, the gap between germline ends came to 20 bases. Written as DNA, the CDR3 is TGTGCCAGTAGCCTCCCGGGGTTCCTTAACAATGAGCAGTTCTTC. This translates into CASSLPGFLNNEQFF.

The V and J genes are TRBV27 and TRBJ2-1; D perhaps matches TRBD1 (6 bases). The J call is doubtful: the DNA matches TRBJ2-7 better. CDR3 length: 15 amino acids. In germline, CDR1 is MNHEY, CDR2 SMNVEV (reference sequence). The CDR3 region is CASSPGQSSYNEQYF. The CDR3 coding sequence is TGTGCCAGCAGCCCTGGACAGAGCTCCTACAATGAGCAGTACTTC.

Regarding this clonotype: A much larger clonotype is one base distant, so this may be a read error. The chain recombines TRBV20-1 with TRBJ1-2, with TRBD1 matching over 8 bases. Per the germline V gene, CDR1 is DFQATT and CDR2 is SNEGSKA (reference sequence). The CDR3 length is 14 residues. The ends lost 5 bases at V and 6 bases at J; junction bases unmatched: 11. The DNA of the CDR3 is TGCAGTGCTGACCCCGGGACAGGCCGGGATGGCTACACCTTC. Translation: CSADPGTGRDGYTF.

This clonotype was observed a handful of times. The J gene is TRBJ2-3, the V gene TRBV2; D is uncertain. CDR1 and CDR2 from the germline V gene are SNHLY and FYNNEI. Trimming stripped 2 bases from V and 2 bases from J, with 14 bases between. The CDR3 contains 16 residues. CDR3 sequence reads: CASSERPLAATDTQYF. CDR3 bases: TGTGCCAGCAGTGAACGTCCCCTGGCTGCCACAGATACGCAGTATTTT.

The J gene is TRBJ2-1, the V gene TRBV15; D is uncertain. The CDR3 contains 13 residues. With 3 bases removed from V and 8 bases from J, the gap between germline ends came to 11 bases. Germline V CDR1 and CDR2: LNHNV, YYDKDF (reference sequence). Here the CDR3 reads CATSSPLTDEQFF. As DNA, the CDR3 is TGTGCCACCAGCAGTCCCCTCACCGATGAGCAGTTCTTC.

In its sample, this clonotype was seen a few times. The rearrangement joins TRBV29-1 to TRBJ2-3, with D perhaps TRBD1 (6 bases). CDR1 is SQVTM, CDR2 ANQGSEA, per germline. Trimming removed 0 bases from V and 0 bases from J, with 7 bases in between. The CDR3 covers 14 residues. CDR3 amino acids: CSVEEGQSTDTQYF. As DNA, the CDR3 is TGCAGCGTTGAAGAAGGACAGAGCACAGATACGCAGTATTTT.

This chain links TRBV5-1 with TRBJ1-3; 9 bases agree with TRBD1. Germline V gene sequence: CDR1 SGHRS, CDR2 YFSETQ. CDR3 length: 16 residues. V shed 0 bases and J 8 bases; nucleotides not matched to a gene: 9. Written as DNA, the CDR3 is TGCGCCAGCAGCTTGGGTCCCCGGGACAGGGATTACACCATATATTTT. As protein: CASSLGPRDRDYTIYF.

This clonotype has only a few counts. The CDR3 spells CSASSDGSSYEQYF. In DNA form, the CDR3 reads TGCAGTGCTAGCTCGGACGGGAGCTCCTACGAGCAGTACTTC. This rearrangement joins TRBV20-1 to TRBJ2-7; possibly TRBD2 for D (6 bases). CDR1 is DFQATT and CDR2 is SNEGSKA in the germline V gene (reference sequence). The length of the CDR3 is 14 residues. V lost 3 bases and J 0 bases, leaving 12 bases between the germline ends.

The V and J genes are TRBV28 and TRBJ1-5; no reliable D call. V was cut by 2 bases and J by 0 bases, with 8 bases left in between. CDR3 length: 15 amino acids. Germline CDR1 reads MDHEN; CDR2 reads SYDVKM. CDR3 amino acids: CASSLGPYSNQPQHF. CDR3 sequence (DNA): TGTGCCAGCAGTTTAGGTCCATATAGCAATCAGCCCCAGCATTTT.

In this sample, this clonotype turned up a few times. The gene calls are TRBV7-9 and TRBJ2-7; D gene unclear. V lost 5 bases, J lost 2 bases, and 16 bases lay in between. CDR1 is SEHNR, CDR2 FQNEAQ, per germline (reference sequence). This CDR3 is built from 15 residues. The CDR3 region has the DNA TGTGCCAGCAGCCGCGGACCGGCCGCCACCTACGAGCAGTACTTC. It is translated as CASSRGPAATYEQYF.

In its sample, this clonotype was seen many times. The chain joins TRBV27 to TRBJ2-5, with 9 nucleotides matching TRBD2. CDR1 MNHEY and CDR2 SMNVEV come from the germline V gene (reference sequence). The CDR3 is made up of 15 amino acids. Unmatched junction bases numbered 5, after V lost 2 bases and J lost 4 bases. CDR3 region: CASSLRRGGRETQYF. As DNA, the CDR3 is TGTGCCAGCAGTTTACGGCGGGGGGGAAGAGAGACCCAGTACTTC.

A note on this clonotype: This could be a read error, since a much larger clone is one nucleotide away. The genes are TRBV12-3 or TRBV12-4 and TRBJ1-1; no clear D. The germline V and J ends were trimmed by 8 bases and 4 bases, with 14 bases remaining between them. This CDR3 has 13 amino acids. The CDR3 DNA is TGTGCCAGCTTCTGGGGAACGGGCACTGAAGCTTTCTTT. This gives the protein CASFWGTGTEAFF.